These T cell receptor beta chains were read from a single sample in a study of blood T cells in healthy people across ages. MiXCR, run by TCRdb on the 5' RACE reads, gives a single entry per CDR3 protein. The sample holds 1.8 million or so distinct CDR3 sequences; around 40% are singletons and the top ten take 23%. The sequenced sample consisted of blood. The receptor set was obtained from a human donor in good health. Both conserved end residues are part of each CDR3. D genes are given only for firm matches. Expanded clones get a size class; other rows say once, few or many, or leave the size out.

>TRBV6-4|-|-|TRBJ2-6
TGTGCCTGGAGTGTTTGGGGGCGAGGGGCCAACGTCCTGACTTTC
CAWSVWGRGANVLTF
>TRBV29-1|many|-|TRBJ1-2
TGCAGCGTTGAAGGGGCGGACTATGGCTACACCTTC
CSVEGADYGYTF
>TRBV7-9|-|TRBD1|TRBJ2-7
TGTGCCAGCAGCCCACGTACCGGGACAGGGGGAACCTACGAGCAGTACTTC
CASSPRTGTGGTYEQYF
>TRBV20-1|-|-|TRBJ1-4
TGCAGTGCTGCTAAGGCAGGGCCTCGGGAAAAACTGTTTTTT
CSAAKAGPREKLFF
>TRBV11-3|-|-|TRBJ2-3
TGTGCCAGCAGCTTGGGACTTCACACAGATACGCAGTATTTT
CASSLGLHTDTQYF
>TRBV29-1|-|-|TRBJ1-2
TGCAGCTTAAAACAGGGTCATGGCTGCACCTTC
CSLKQGHGCTF
>TRBV15|once|TRBD1|TRBJ1-1
TGTGCCACCAGGCCCACACAGGGGTACGCTTTCTTT
CATRPTQGYAFF
>TRBV4-3|-|-|TRBJ2-1
TGCGCCAGCAGCCAAGAGGCTGATTCCTACAATGAGCAGTTCTTC
CASSQEADSYNEQFF
>TRBV20-1|-|-|TRBJ2-7
TGCAGTGCTAGCGGTCTCCTATACAGAGGGATCTACGAGCAGTACTTC
CSASGLLYRGIYEQYF
>TRBV6-5|-|TRBD1|TRBJ1-2
TGTGCCAGCAGTGGGTCGGGACAGGGCTATGGCTACACCTTC
CASSGSGQGYGYTF
>TRBV7-9|few|-|TRBJ1-1
TGTACCAGCAGCCCCGGGACGAACACTGAAGCTTTCTTT
CTSSPGTNTEAFF
>TRBV24-1|few|-|TRBJ1-4
TGTGCCACCAGTGATCCTGCTCAGGGAAAGAAACTGTTTTTT
CATSDPAQGKKLFF
>TRBV13|-|-|TRBJ2-7
TGTGCCAGCAGTTCCCCGGACAGTGGGGAGCAGTACTTC
CASSSPDSGEQYF
>TRBV10-3|few|-|TRBJ2-5
TGTGCCATCAGTGACCCACGGACGAGACCGGCGGAGACCCAGTACTTC
CAISDPRTRPAETQYF
>TRBV7-2|-|-|TRBJ1-5
TGTGCCAGCAGCGCAAAGATAAATCAGCCCCAGCATTTT
CASSAKINQPQHF
>TRBV15|-|TRBD1|TRBJ2-1
TGTGCCACCAGCAGATGGGGACAGGAGAATGAGCAGTTCTTC
CATSRWGQENEQFF
>TRBV20-1|-|-|TRBJ2-7
TGCAGTGCTCACAGGGCTCTGAGGGAGCAGTACTTC
CSAHRALREQYF
>TRBV20-1|-|TRBD2|TRBJ2-4
TGCAGTGCAACCCGTCGGGGGGGCGCGGGGCGGTTCGACAAAAACATTCAGTACTTC
CSATRRGGAGRFDKNIQYF
>TRBV6-5|-|-|TRBJ1-1
TGTGCCAGCAGTTACGGACCGGTGATTAGTACTGAAGCTTTCTTT
CASSYGPVISTEAFF
>TRBV2|few|TRBD2|TRBJ2-5
TGTGCCAGCAGATGGAGTCAGCGGGGGGGTTCAGAGACCCAGTACTTC
CASRWSQRGGSETQYF
>TRBV6-2/TRBV6-3|few|-|TRBJ2-1
TGTGCCAGCAGTACCCCAGCGGGGCGGGGGCATGAGCAGTTCTTC
CASSTPAGRGHEQFF
>TRBV4-3|-|TRBD1|TRBJ2-7
TGCGCCAGCAGCCGGCTCACAGGGGCCTCCTACGAGCAGTACTTC
CASSRLTGASYEQYF
>TRBV5-1|-|-|TRBJ1-2
TGCGCCAGCAGCCCAGGCGACAGCTACTATGGCTACACCTTC
CASSPGDSYYGYTF
>TRBV12-3/TRBV12-4|-|-|TRBJ2-5
TGTGCCAGCAGTACCTCGGGTAACTACGTGCAGTACTTC
CASSTSGNYVQYF
>TRBV24-1|once|-|TRBJ1-1
TGCGCCACCAGTCCGGGGGGGATGAACACTGAAGCTTTCTTT
CATSPGGMNTEAFF
>TRBV5-1|-|-|TRBJ2-7
TGCGCCAGCATTTGGATGGGGCCATCTTCCTACGAGCAGTACTTC
CASIWMGPSSYEQYF
>TRBV7-2|few|TRBD2|TRBJ2-3
TGTGCCAGCAGCCCACCCTCACTAGCGGGGGGGCTTTATGGGGATACGCAGTATTTT
CASSPPSLAGGLYGDTQYF
>TRBV7-3|few|-|TRBJ2-7
TGTGCCAGCAGCTACCTGACCGGGACAAAAAGCGGCGAGCAGTACTTC
CASSYLTGTKSGEQYF
>TRBV9|few|TRBD2|TRBJ2-5
TGTGCCAGCAGCGCTGGGGGGCTAGCGGGGGAAGAGACCCAGTACTTC
CASSAGGLAGEETQYF
>TRBV30|-|-|TRBJ2-7
TGTGCCTGGAGTACCGGCTACGAGCAGTACTTC
CAWSTGYEQYF
>TRBV4-3|-|TRBD2|TRBJ2-1
TGCGCCAGCAGCCCGGGACTAGCGGGGGAGATTTCCTACAATGAGCAGTTCTTC
CASSPGLAGEISYNEQFF
>TRBV6-2/TRBV6-3|-|TRBD1|TRBJ2-7
TGTGCCAGCAGATTAACAGGGGATCACGAGCAGTACTTC
CASRLTGDHEQYF
>TRBV12-3/TRBV12-4|few|-|TRBJ1-5
TGTGCCAGCAGCCTCAGGGTAGTAGGGCAGCCCCAGCATTTT
CASSLRVVGQPQHF
>TRBV6-6|-|TRBD1|TRBJ1-2
TGTGCCAGCAGAACAAGTGGACAGGCCCGAATTGGCTACACCTTC
CASRTSGQARIGYTF
>TRBV20-1|few|TRBD1|TRBJ2-7
TGCAGTGCTAGAGGTCAACAGGGGAGCGAGCAGTACTTC
CSARGQQGSEQYF
>TRBV5-1|few|-|TRBJ2-1
TGCGCCAGCAGCTTAGGTGGTTGGGGCCGATTCGATGAGCAGTTCTTC
CASSLGGWGRFDEQFF
>TRBV7-2|few|TRBD2|TRBJ2-3
TGTGCCAGCAGCTTATCGGGACTAGCCGCTACGCAGTATTTT
CASSLSGLAATQYF
>TRBV6-4|-|-|TRBJ1-5
TGTGCCAGCAGAGTTGTGCAGATTGGCAATCAGCCCCAGCATTTT
CASRVVQIGNQPQHF
>TRBV7-8|-|-|TRBJ2-5
TGTGCCAGCAGCTTACGGGTCGGGGCCGTAGTGACCCAGTACTTC
CASSLRVGAVVTQYF
>TRBV18|-|TRBD2|TRBJ2-7
TGTGCCAGCTCACCTACGGGTAGCGGGGTTTCCTACGAGCAGTACTTC
CASSPTGSGVSYEQYF
>TRBV7-2|few|-|TRBJ2-1
TGTGCCAGCAGCATGAGCCTCTGGGGGGATCGGGGCAATGAGCAGTTCTTC
CASSMSLWGDRGNEQFF
>TRBV5-1|-|-|TRBJ2-2
TGCGCCAGCAGCTCAACTACTTCTTCGAACACCGGGGAGCTGTTTTTT
CASSSTTSSNTGELFF
>TRBV20-1|-|-|TRBJ2-7
TGCAGTGCTAGAGTAAACACAGGATTACGGGGGGCCCAGTACTTC
CSARVNTGLRGAQYF
>TRBV5-1|-|TRBD1|TRBJ2-6
TGCGTCAGCAGCTTGACAGGGGGCACTGGGGCCAACGTCCTGACTTTC
CVSSLTGGTGANVLTF
>TRBV7-3|-|TRBD1|TRBJ1-1
TGTGCCAGCAGCCGACAACCCAGGGGGGCGAACACTGAAGCTTTCTTT
CASSRQPRGANTEAFF
>TRBV6-6|-|-|TRBJ2-7
TGTGCCAGCAGCCAACAGGGAACCCACGAGCAGTACTTC
CASSQQGTHEQYF
>TRBV2|once|-|TRBJ2-3
TGTGCCAGCTGGGGCGGACTCACAGATACGCAGTATTTT
CASWGGLTDTQYF
>TRBV20-1|-|-|TRBJ2-1
TGCAGTGCTAGTAAGCGTAGCTCCTACAATGAGCAGTTCTTC
CSASKRSSYNEQFF
>TRBV4-1|few|-|TRBJ2-7
TGCGCCAGCAGCCAAGAGGGGTTCTACGAGCAGTACTTC
CASSQEGFYEQYF
>TRBV6-6|-|-|TRBJ2-3
TGTGCCAGCAGTAAACAGGGTAGCACAGATACGCAGTATTTT
CASSKQGSTDTQYF